A selection of T cell receptor beta chains follows, all from one sample in a study of blood T cell repertoires in COVID-19. The table came from immunoSEQ multiplex PCR; TCRdb's copy has only in-frame clones and leaves some out. This sample has about 400,000 clones, with around nine tenths found just once. Sequencing was performed on PBMCs or T cells enriched from blood (not recorded which). These receptors were taken from a woman between 45 and 65 years old who had recovered from COVID-19. CDR3s include the opening cysteine and the closing phenylalanine or tryptophan. Clone size is shown for a subset of rows, as once, few, many or a class of expanded clone.

J	V	size	CDR3
TRBJ2-3	TRBV3-1/TRBV3-2	NA	CASSQQGLPTDTQYF
TRBJ2-1	TRBV7-3	NA	CASSILAGGRNEQFF
TRBJ1-4	TRBV5-1	NA	CASTSGGGTSYEKLFF
TRBJ1-4	TRBV2	NA	CASSVPFTTGEYNEKLFF
TRBJ1-2	TRBV6-5	few	CASSLNYGYTF
TRBJ1-2	TRBV16	NA	CASSPGLLRTGGNYGYTF
TRBJ2-5	TRBV5-4	NA	CASSPDRGRQETQYF
TRBJ1-2	TRBV30	NA	CAWSRRLTGNYGYTF
TRBJ2-3	TRBV5-4	NA	CASSLISGGTSTDTQYF
TRBJ1-5	TRBV28	NA	CASSFPGGFNQPQHF
TRBJ2-7	TRBV7-8	NA	CASSPRTGFYEQYF
TRBJ1-2	TRBV10-3	NA	CAIGTTAQGYGYTF
TRBJ1-2	TRBV13	NA	CASSPRGQGHGYTF
TRBJ2-1	TRBV4-1	NA	CASSQSMGLAGGNEQFF
TRBJ2-2	TRBV3-1/TRBV3-2	NA	CASSQGYRGLATGELFF
TRBJ2-1	TRBV14	NA	CASSLYNEQFF
TRBJ1-2	TRBV7-9	many	CASSLNYGYTF